A single sample gave rise to the 32 T cell receptor beta chains below, sequenced in a study of CD8 T cells in Susac syndrome. Random hexamers were used to reverse transcribe roughly 0.5 to 1 ug of RNA. TCRdb re-called the immunoSEQ multiplex PCR reads through MiXCR, storing one row per CDR3 protein. Found here are some 110,000 distinct CDR3 sequences, just under 95% of them singletons; the top ten hold about 0.087%. Input material: CD4+ T cells from PBMCs. Receptors were obtained from a human donor with multiple sclerosis.

V and J are TRBV10-3 and TRBJ2-3, with D perhaps matching TRBD2 (6 bases). V gave up 7 bases and J gave up 1 base, with 18 bases separating them. The CDR3 extends over 16 amino acids. The V gene's germline CDR1 is ENHRY and CDR2 SYGVKD. The CDR3 DNA follows: TGTGCCATCATGGTAACTAGCCTTACGGGCACAGATACGCAGTATTTT. Protein product: CAIMVTSLTGTDTQYF.

The chain carries TRBV20-1 and TRBJ2-3, with TRBD1 matching over 7 bases. J was trimmed by 0 bases and V by 6 bases; bases with no gene match: 12. CDR3 size: 16 residues. Germline V CDR1 and CDR2: DFQATT, SNEGSKA (reference sequence). CDR3 amino acids: CSAKYRGGPSTDTQYF. The CDR3 DNA reads TGCAGTGCCAAATACAGGGGTGGGCCCAGCACAGATACGCAGTATTTT.

This rearrangement joins TRBV2 to TRBJ1-1; 7 bases map to TRBD1. Germline V lookup: CDR1 SNHLY, CDR2 FYNNEI. The CDR3 covers 12 residues. V was clipped by 6 bases and J by 10 bases; unmatched bases: 8. DNA of the CDR3: TGTGCCAGCAGCCGGGACAGAGGTTCAGCTTTCTTT. Translation: CASSRDRGSAFF.

The CDR3 region has the DNA TGCAGTGCTAGCAGAGCGGAGCGCACAGATACGCAGTATTTT. Translated, it gives CSASRAERTDTQYF. This chain connects TRBV20-1 to TRBJ2-3, with D possibly TRBD2 on 5 matching bases. Germline values: CDR1 DFQATT, CDR2 SNEGSKA (reference sequence). This CDR3 is 14 amino acids long. The ends were cut back, 3 bases at V and 1 base at J, with 11 bases in the middle.

This chain connects TRBV25-1 to TRBJ2-7; D possibly uses TRBD1 or TRBD2 (5 bases each). Germline V gene data show CDR1 as MGHDK and CDR2 as SYGVNS. V shed 1 base and J shed 5 bases, with 15 bases lying between them. There are 15 residues in the CDR3. Written as DNA, the CDR3 is TGTGCCAGCAGTGAATCCCGGGACCCCCGGGACGAGCAGTACTTC. It translates to CASSESRDPRDEQYF.

The rearrangement joins TRBV29-1 to TRBJ1-3; unclear D gene. This CDR3 comprises 15 residues. V was trimmed by 0 bases and J by 0 bases, leaving 9 bases between them. Germline V gene lookup returns CDR1 SQVTM and CDR2 ANQGSEA. Here the CDR3 DNA reads TGCAGCGTTGAAGATCGAAGACCCTCTGGAAACACCATATATTTT. As protein: CSVEDRRPSGNTIYF.

The CDR3: CASSQANRGSTEAFF. CDR3 bases: TGCGCCAGCAGCCAAGCAAACCGAGGTAGCACTGAAGCTTTCTTT. V usage is TRBV4-3 and J usage is TRBJ1-1; D is unresolved. V was clipped by 1 base and J by 4 bases, with 13 bases between them. CDR3 length: 15 amino acids. Germline V gene lookup returns CDR1 LGHNA and CDR2 YSLEER.

The chain is built from TRBV20-1 and TRBJ1-2, with unresolved D. This CDR3 is built from 12 residues. V was clipped by 0 bases and J by 7 bases, with 9 bases between them. Germline V gene data show CDR1 as DFQATT and CDR2 as SNEGSKA (reference sequence). This CDR3 reads CSARDHSGGYTF. The CDR3 DNA follows: TGCAGTGCTAGAGATCATTCCGGTGGCTACACCTTC.

The J gene is TRBJ2-7, the V gene TRBV3-1; 7 bases are shared with TRBD1. Germline CDR1 and CDR2: LGHDT and YNNKEL (reference sequence). The CDR3 has 14 residues. Trimming removed 4 bases from V and 2 bases from J; junction bases left unmatched: 5. The CDR3 region is CASSRDRVTYEQYF. CDR3 coding DNA: TGTGCCAGCAGCCGAGACAGGGTGACCTACGAGCAGTACTTC.

Here the CDR3 reads CASRAGGTDTQYF. In DNA form, the CDR3 reads TGTGCCAGCAGGGCCGGGGGGACAGATACGCAGTATTTT. V gene TRBV3-1 combines with J gene TRBJ2-3; 7 bases map to TRBD2. This CDR3 spans 13 amino acids. Germline lookup yields CDR1 LGHDT and CDR2 YNNKEL (reference sequence). V shed 6 bases, J shed 3 bases, and the junction held 3 bases outside the gene matches.

This clonotype was seen just once. V and J are TRBV18 and TRBJ2-7; D remains ambiguous. Trimming shortened V by 2 bases and J by 3 bases, and 8 bases separated the two germline ends. Germline V gene lookup returns CDR1 KGHSH and CDR2 LQKENI. The CDR3 loop spans 13 amino acids. The CDR3 sequence: CASSPDLLYEQYF. The CDR3 DNA sequence: TGTGCCAGCTCACCAGATCTACTCTACGAGCAGTACTTC.

V and J are TRBV19 and TRBJ1-5; weak D call: TRBD1 (5 bases). The CDR3 runs 13 residues. Germline V gene lookup returns CDR1 LNHDA and CDR2 SQIVND (reference sequence). V shed 6 bases and J shed 6 bases, with 12 bases lying between them. The CDR3 sequence: CASSYRDSQPQHF. The CDR3 coding sequence is TGTGCCAGTAGCTACCGGGACTCTCAGCCCCAGCATTTT. The complete variable domain, with remaining parts taken from reference TRBV19 and TRBJ1-5, reads DGGITQSPKYLFRKEGQNVTLSCEQNLNHDAMYWYRQDPGQGLRLIYYSQIVNDFQKGDIAEGYSVSREKKESFPLTVTSAQKNPTAFYLCASSYRDSQPQHFGDGTRLSIL.

The chain combines TRBV30 with TRBJ1-2, with D maybe TRBD1 (5 bases). The V end lost 2 bases, the J end lost 6 bases, and 16 bases lay between the germline ends. The germline V gene encodes CDR1 GTSNPN and CDR2 SVGIG (reference sequence). The CDR3 extends over 14 amino acids. In nucleotides, the CDR3 is TGTGCCTGGAGTCCGGGGCAGGGTTCTGATGGCTACACCTTC. Its protein product is CAWSPGQGSDGYTF.

This clonotype showed up just once. The gene calls are TRBV20-1 and TRBJ1-1; D gene unclear. Germline CDR1 DFQATT, CDR2 SNEGSKA (reference sequence). V shed 4 bases and J shed 3 bases, with 15 bases lying between them. The CDR3 is 14 amino acids. The CDR3 nucleotides read TGCAGTGCTATAGTGGGTAGAATGCACACTGAAGCTTTCTTT. Protein product: CSAIVGRMHTEAFF.

This clonotype turned up a few times. This rearrangement joins TRBV7-2 to TRBJ2-7, with 9 bases that match TRBD1. The trim removed 4 bases at V and 6 bases at J, leaving 4 bases unmatched. In germline, CDR1 is SGHTA, CDR2 FQGNSA. There are 13 residues in the CDR3. Written as DNA, the CDR3 is TGTGCCAGCAGCTCACAGGGGGCAAGCGAGCAGTACTTC. It translates to CASSSQGASEQYF. The full variable domain, with the rest looked up from reference TRBV7-2 and TRBJ2-7, is GAGVSQSPSNKVTEKGKDVELRCDPISGHTALYWYRQSLGQGLEFLIYFQGNSAPDKSGLPSDRFSAERTGGSVSTLTIQRTQQEDSAVYLCASSSQGASEQYFGPGTRLTVT.

The gene calls are TRBV10-3 and TRBJ1-1; D is perhaps TRBD1 (5 bases). Trimming pared 10 bases from V and 1 base from J, leaving 22 bases between. The CDR3 has 16 residues. Looked up from germline, CDR1 is ENHRY and CDR2 is SYGVKD. The chain's CDR3 is CATRSWDGGQNTEAFF. The CDR3 region has the DNA TGTGCCACACGATCTTGGGACGGCGGACAGAACACTGAAGCTTTCTTT.

This sequence joins TRBV20-1 and TRBJ1-6, with TRBD1 as a possible D gene (5 bases). The CDR3 totals 13 residues. Germline V lookup: CDR1 DFQATT, CDR2 SNEGSKA (reference sequence). Trimming pared 3 bases from V and 12 bases from J, leaving 15 bases between. The CDR3 loop reads CSARLGDVLPLHF. CDR3 bases: TGCAGTGCTAGGCTAGGGGACGTCTTACCCCTCCACTTT.

The rearrangement uses TRBV7-9 and TRBJ2-5; no reliable D call. The V end was cut by 5 bases, the J end by 7 bases, with 8 bases between. This CDR3 has 11 residues. Germline CDR1 reads SEHNR; CDR2 reads FQNEAQ (reference sequence). The CDR3 nucleotides are TGTGCCAGCAGCGAGAGCCGGACCCAGTACTTC. It is translated as CASSESRTQYF.

The CDR3 sequence: CAWRPLWGASLNEQYF. DNA of the CDR3: TGTGCCTGGAGGCCTCTGTGGGGGGCCTCTTTAAACGAGCAGTACTTC. J is TRBJ2-7 and V is TRBV30, with D possibly being TRBD1 or TRBD2 (6 bases each). The germline CDR1 and CDR2 sequences are GTSNPN and SVGIG (reference sequence). CDR3 length: 16 amino acids. V shed 3 bases and J shed 5 bases, with 23 bases lying between them.

The chain employs TRBV19 and TRBJ1-2; no definite D call. Per germline, CDR1 LNHDA and CDR2 SQIVND (reference sequence). CDR3 length: 15 amino acids. The V end was cut by 3 bases, the J end by 0 bases, with 11 bases between. Written as DNA, the CDR3 is TGTGCCAGTAGTATCCGTTTATGGCCTAACTATGGCTACACCTTC. This codes for CASSIRLWPNYGYTF.

This chain connects TRBV28 to TRBJ2-7; 7 bases map to TRBD2. V trimming: 6 bases; J trimming: 6 bases; junction bases outside the gene matches: 5. There are 12 residues in the CDR3. CDR1 and CDR2 (germline): MDHEN, SYDVKM. The CDR3 here is CASSSWGGEQYF. CDR3 in DNA: TGTGCCAGCAGCTCCTGGGGGGGCGAGCAGTACTTC.

The chain is built from TRBV9 and TRBJ1-2; 8 bases line up with TRBD1. Trimming at V came to 0 bases and at J to 7 bases, leaving 5 bases not matched to a gene. CDR3 size: 14 residues. Germline CDR1 reads SGDLS; CDR2 reads YYNGEE. The chain's CDR3 is CASSVDMTGAGYTF. The CDR3 DNA reads as TGTGCCAGCAGCGTAGATATGACAGGGGCTGGCTACACCTTC. Full variable domain (remainder filled in from reference TRBV9 and TRBJ1-2): DSGVTQTPKHLITATGQRVTLRCSPRSGDLSVYWYQQSLDQGLQFLIQYYNGEERAKGNILERFSAQQFPDLHSELNLSSLELGDSALYFCASSVDMTGAGYTFGSGTRLTVV.

The chain links TRBV29-1 to TRBJ2-7, with a weak D call TRBD2 (5 bases). Germline lookup yields CDR1 SQVTM and CDR2 ANQGSEA. V lost 4 bases to trimming and J lost 0 bases, with 10 bases between them. There are 13 residues in the CDR3. The chain's CDR3 is CSVAGSSSYEQYF. CDR3 sequence (DNA): TGCAGCGTTGCGGGGTCAAGCTCCTACGAGCAGTACTTC.

The chain's CDR3 is CSAGRTSGAQETQYF. The CDR3 coding sequence is TGCAGTGCTGGGCGGACTAGCGGGGCCCAAGAGACCCAGTACTTC. The rearrangement uses TRBV20-1 and TRBJ2-5; TRBD2 matches 12 bases. Unmatched junction bases numbered 5, after V lost 5 bases and J lost 1 base. The CDR3 has 15 amino acids. Germline V gene sequence: CDR1 DFQATT, CDR2 SNEGSKA (reference sequence).

This clonotype was seen only once. The chain joins TRBV12-3 or TRBV12-4 to TRBJ2-2; no firm D call. The CDR3 contains 11 residues. Trimming stripped 7 bases from V and 4 bases from J, with 4 bases between. The CDR3 sequence: CASKGTGELFF. The CDR3 DNA reads as TGTGCCAGCAAGGGCACCGGGGAGCTGTTTTTT.

This chain uses TRBV5-1 with TRBJ1-1; unclear D gene. The V end was cut by 4 bases, the J end by 1 base, with 5 bases between. This CDR3 spans 12 amino acids. CDR1 SGHRS and CDR2 YFSETQ come from the germline V gene. The CDR3 bases are TGCGCCAGCAGCGGACGGAACACTGAAGCTTTCTTT. Translated: CASSGRNTEAFF.

This clonotype was observed once. The V call is TRBV5-6, the J call TRBJ2-5; TRBD2 might be the D (5 bases). The CDR3 covers 13 residues. The V gene lost 4 bases and the J gene lost 4 bases, with 11 bases spanning the gap. Per the germline V gene, CDR1 is SGHDT and CDR2 is YYEEEE. The CDR3 DNA reads TGTGCCAGCAGCAATATCGGACTAGAGACCCAGTACTTC. Its translation is CASSNIGLETQYF. Complete variable domain (other parts from reference TRBV5-6 and TRBJ2-5): DAGVTQSPTHLIKTRGQQVTLRCSPKSGHDTVSWYQQALGQGPQFIFQYYEEEERQRGNFPDRFSGHQFPNYSSELNVNALLLGDSALYLCASSNIGLETQYFGPGTRLLVL.

The chain uses TRBV6-5 and TRBJ2-3; 9 bases are shared with TRBD1. The CDR3 runs 15 residues. Germline assignment: CDR1 MNHEY and CDR2 SVGAGI. The V segment lost 5 bases and the J segment 6 bases; nucleotides outside the gene matches: 9. The CDR3 DNA follows: TGTGCCAGCAGTATCCGGACAGGGGCCCACGATACGCAGTATTTT. Its translation: CASSIRTGAHDTQYF.

With respect to this clonotype: Germline is not matched at one junction end, which may reflect a read error. This chain's CDR3 is CASSQSGTAGRF. The CDR3 nucleotides are TGTGCCAGCAGCCAATCAGGGACTGCGGGGAGATTT. The genes are TRBV3-1 and TRBJ1-1; D perhaps matches TRBD1 (5 bases). Germline values: CDR1 LGHDT, CDR2 YNNKEL (reference sequence). The CDR3 sequence is 12 residues long.

The chain carries TRBV12-3 or TRBV12-4 and TRBJ1-4; D not certain. CDR3 size: 12 residues. V was cut by 7 bases and J by 15 bases, with 18 bases left in between. The CDR3 coding sequence is TGTGCCAGCACCCTGGGTCTGGACGAGGTGTTTTTT. This encodes CASTLGLDEVFF.

This chain joins TRBV5-1 and TRBJ2-3; TRBD2 matches at 11 bases. Germline V CDR1 and CDR2: SGHRS, YFSETQ. The CDR3 runs to 15 residues. The V gene end was trimmed by 4 bases and the J gene end by 7 bases; junction bases not matched to a gene: 8. CDR3 DNA sequence: TGCGCCAGCAGCGAACTAGCGGGGGCCCTTAATACGCAGTATTTT. Amino acid sequence: CASSELAGALNTQYF.

The chain combines TRBV18 with TRBJ1-4; D gene unclear. The CDR3 is 14 amino acids. Germline assignment: CDR1 KGHSH and CDR2 LQKENI. Trimming stripped 2 bases from V and 0 bases from J, with 4 bases between. In nucleotides, the CDR3 is TGTGCCAGCTCACCAGGTGCAACTAATGAAAAACTGTTTTTT. Amino acid sequence: CASSPGATNEKLFF. The whole variable domain, remainder taken from reference TRBV18 and TRBJ1-4, is NAGVMQNPRHLVRRRGQEARLRCSPMKGHSHVYWYRQLPEEGLKFMVYLQKENIIDESGMPKERFSAEFPKEGPSILRIQQVVRGDSAAYFCASSPGATNEKLFFGSGTQLSVL.